Each of the 3 T cell receptor beta chains below was sequenced from the same sample in a study of beta chain features in type 1 diabetes. Study-level results: In every one of the four CD4+ subsets, TCRB CDR3s were moderately but significantly shorter in Type 1 diabetes patients.

cDNA synthesis used the whole RNA isolate, giving expressed TCRB sequences. The assay was immunoSEQ multiplex PCR, and TCRdb's table has in-frame clones only and misses some. Among over 600,000 clones listed, approximately 13% were seen once. No antigen is known for these receptors. Sequenced material: naive CD4+ T cells from blood. All receptors derive from a man aged 30 to 45 with type 1 diabetes.

V is TRBV19 and J is TRBJ1-4, with a tentative D call TRBD1 (6 bases). From germline, CDR1 is LNHDA and CDR2 SQIVND (reference sequence). The CDR3 runs 13 residues. V was pared by 3 bases and J by 10 bases, with 12 bases between. The CDR3 DNA sequence: TGTGCCAGTAGTATCCAGGGGACCGGAAAACTGTTTTTT. Translating it yields CASSIQGTGKLFF.

The V and J genes are TRBV2 and TRBJ2-7; 8 bases map to TRBD1. This CDR3 spans 15 amino acids. Germline CDR1 SNHLY, CDR2 FYNNEI. V shed 6 bases and J 5 bases; nucleotides not matched to a gene: 12. The CDR3 reads CASSLFGQGAHEQYF. The CDR3 nucleotides read TGTGCCAGCAGCCTCTTTGGACAGGGAGCCCACGAGCAGTACTTC.

J is TRBJ2-3 and V is TRBV9, with 7 positions matching TRBD2. V gave up 3 bases and J gave up 0 bases; unmatched junction bases: 1. The CDR3 contains 14 residues. CDR1 and CDR2 (germline): SGDLS, YYNGEE. The CDR3 sequence: CASSAGGSTDTQYF. In DNA, the CDR3 is TGTGCCAGCAGCGCCGGGGGGAGCACAGATACGCAGTATTTT.